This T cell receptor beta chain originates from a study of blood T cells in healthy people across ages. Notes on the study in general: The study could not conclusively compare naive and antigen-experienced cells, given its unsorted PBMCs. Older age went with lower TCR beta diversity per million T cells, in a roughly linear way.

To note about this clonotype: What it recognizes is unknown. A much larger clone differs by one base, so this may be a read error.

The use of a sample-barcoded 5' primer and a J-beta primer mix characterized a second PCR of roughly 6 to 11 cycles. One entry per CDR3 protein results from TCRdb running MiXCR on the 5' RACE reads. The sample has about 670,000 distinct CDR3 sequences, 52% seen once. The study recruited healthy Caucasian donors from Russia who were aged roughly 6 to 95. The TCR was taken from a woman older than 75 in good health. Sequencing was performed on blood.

The CDR3 loop reads CAGSWWNSYNEQFF. CDR3 DNA sequence: TGTGCCGGCAGCTGGTGGAACTCCTACAATGAGCAGTTCTTC. The genes are TRBV5-6 and TRBJ2-1; D is ambiguous. Germline V gives CDR1 SGHDT, CDR2 YYEEEE. The length of the CDR3 is 14 residues.